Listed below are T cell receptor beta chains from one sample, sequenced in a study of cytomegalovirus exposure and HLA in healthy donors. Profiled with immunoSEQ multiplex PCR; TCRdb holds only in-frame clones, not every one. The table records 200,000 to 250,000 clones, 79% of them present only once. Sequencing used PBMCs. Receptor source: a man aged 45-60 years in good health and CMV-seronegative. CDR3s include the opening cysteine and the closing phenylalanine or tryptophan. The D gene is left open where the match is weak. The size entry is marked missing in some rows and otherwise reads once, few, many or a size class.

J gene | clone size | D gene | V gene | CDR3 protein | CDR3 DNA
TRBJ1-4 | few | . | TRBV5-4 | CASSSGLSNEKLFF | TGTGCCAGCAGCTCCGGACTGAGTAATGAAAAACTGTTTTTT
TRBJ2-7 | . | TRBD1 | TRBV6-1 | CASSSQTGVFYEQYF | TGTGCCAGCAGTAGTCAGACAGGGGTGTTCTACGAGCAGTACTTC
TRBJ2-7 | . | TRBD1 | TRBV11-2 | CASSLFFGQGAYEQYF | TGTGCCAGCAGCCTCTTTTTTGGACAGGGGGCCTACGAGCAGTACTTC
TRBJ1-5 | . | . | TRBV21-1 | CASRPGGRQPQHF | TGTGCCAGCAGGCCGGGGGGGCGTCAGCCCCAGCATTTT
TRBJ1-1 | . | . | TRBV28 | CASSLLPNTEAFF | TGTGCCAGCAGTCTCCTCCCCAACACTGAAGCTTTCTTT
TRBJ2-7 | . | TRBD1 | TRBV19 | CASSAGRGQGTAYVQYF | TGTGCCAGTAGTGCGGGCCGAGGACAGGGGACAGCCTACGTGCAGTACTTC
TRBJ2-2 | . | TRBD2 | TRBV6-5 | CASSYWTSGDTGELFF | TGTGCCAGCAGTTACTGGACTAGCGGAGACACCGGGGAGCTGTTTTTT
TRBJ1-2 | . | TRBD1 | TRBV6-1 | CASRLPDRTNYGYTF | TGTGCCAGCAGACTCCCGGACAGGACAAACTATGGCTACACCTTC
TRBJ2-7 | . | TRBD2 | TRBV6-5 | CASSYASGRDYEQYF | TGTGCCAGCAGCTACGCTAGCGGGAGGGACTACGAGCAGTACTTC
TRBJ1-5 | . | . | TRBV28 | CASMSGPFREPQHF | TGTGCCAGCATGTCAGGCCCCTTCAGGGAGCCCCAGCATTTT
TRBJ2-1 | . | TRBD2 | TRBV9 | CASSTTSTSGSRGEQFF | TGTGCCAGCAGCACTACCAGCACTAGCGGGAGTAGGGGTGAGCAGTTCTTC
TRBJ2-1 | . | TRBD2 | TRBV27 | CASSPRTGTSVFYEQFF | TGTGCCAGCAGTCCAAGAACCGGGACTAGCGTTTTCTATGAGCAGTTCTTC
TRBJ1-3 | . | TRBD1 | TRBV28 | CASNRGGNTIYF | TGTGCCAGCAACAGGGGTGGAAACACCATATATTTT
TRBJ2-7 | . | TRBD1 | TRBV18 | CASSPIGGQDYEQYF | TGTGCCAGCTCACCGATTGGGGGACAGGACTACGAGCAGTACTTC
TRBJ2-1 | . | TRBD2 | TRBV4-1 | CASSLGRESEQFF | TGCGCCAGCAGCTTAGGGCGGGAGAGTGAGCAGTTCTTC
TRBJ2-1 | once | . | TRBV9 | CASSAGDFYNEQFF | TGTGCCAGCAGCGCGGGGGACTTTTACAATGAGCAGTTCTTC
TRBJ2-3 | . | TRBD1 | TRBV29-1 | CSVASTGTGTDTQYF | TGCAGCGTGGCGTCCACCGGGACAGGCACAGATACGCAGTATTTT
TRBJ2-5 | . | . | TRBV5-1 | CASSLSVGGEQYF | TGCGCCAGCAGCTTGTCAGTAGGAGGGGAGCAGTACTTC
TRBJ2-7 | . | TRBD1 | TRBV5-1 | CASSLSGTASYEQYF | TGCGCCAGCAGCTTGTCCGGGACAGCCTCCTACGAGCAGTACTTC
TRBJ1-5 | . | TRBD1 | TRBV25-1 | CASSERTGPDQPQHF | TGTGCCAGCAGTGAAAGGACAGGACCCGATCAGCCCCAGCATTTT
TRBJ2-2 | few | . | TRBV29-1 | CSVRGPGELFF | TGCAGCGTTAGGGGCCCCGGGGAGCTGTTTTTT
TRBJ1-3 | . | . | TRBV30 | CAWSKGVGNTIYF | TGTGCCTGGAGTAAAGGGGTCGGAAACACCATATATTTT
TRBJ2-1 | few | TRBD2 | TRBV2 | CASSDVGTSGNEQFF | TGTGCCAGCAGTGACGTCGGGACTAGCGGAAATGAGCAGTTCTTC
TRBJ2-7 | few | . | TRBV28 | CASSTPGTGFYEQYF | TGTGCCAGCAGTACTCCCGGGACTGGGTTCTACGAGCAGTACTTC
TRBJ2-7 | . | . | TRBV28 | CASIQAREQYF | TGTGCCAGCATCCAGGCCCGCGAGCAGTACTTC
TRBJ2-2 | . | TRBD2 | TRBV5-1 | CASSLAAGGPNTGELFF | TGCGCCAGCAGCTTGGCAGCGGGAGGGCCGAACACCGGGGAGCTGTTTTTT
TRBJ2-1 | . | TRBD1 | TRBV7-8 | CASSPEGQGWNEQFF | TGTGCCAGCAGCCCAGAGGGACAGGGTTGGAATGAGCAGTTCTTC
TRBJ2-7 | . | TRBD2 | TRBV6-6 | CASSYSAGEFYEQYF | TGTGCCAGCAGTTACTCAGCGGGAGAATTCTACGAGCAGTACTTC
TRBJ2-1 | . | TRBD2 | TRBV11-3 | CASSLGGLAGGGEQFF | TGTGCCAGCAGCTTAGGGGGACTAGCGGGAGGCGGTGAGCAGTTCTTC
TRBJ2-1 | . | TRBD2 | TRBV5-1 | CASSLFREGEQFF | TGCGCCAGCAGCTTGTTTCGGGAGGGTGAGCAGTTCTTC
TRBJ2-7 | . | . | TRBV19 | CASSVGGVGEQYF | TGTGCCAGTAGTGTCGGAGGGGTAGGGGAGCAGTACTTC
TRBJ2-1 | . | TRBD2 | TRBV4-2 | CASSPGGTTLYNEQFF | TGTGCCAGCAGCCCGGGGGGGACTACCCTATACAATGAGCAGTTCTTC
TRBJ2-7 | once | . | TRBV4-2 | CASSPRTRDEQYF | TGTGCCAGCAGCCCACGAACTAGAGACGAGCAGTACTTC
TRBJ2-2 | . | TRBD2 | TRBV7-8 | CASSLVVLAGVTGELFF | TGTGCCAGCAGCTTAGTCGTGCTAGCGGGAGTGACCGGGGAGCTGTTTTTT
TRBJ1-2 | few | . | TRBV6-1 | CASREVANYGYTF | TGTGCCAGCAGGGAGGTTGCTAACTATGGCTACACCTTC
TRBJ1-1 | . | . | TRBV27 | CASSPRRGLPPTEAFF | TGTGCCAGCAGTCCAAGGCGGGGGCTACCCCCCACTGAAGCTTTCTTT
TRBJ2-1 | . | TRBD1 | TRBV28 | CASSFLQLPGQGPDEQFF | TGTGCCAGCAGTTTTCTCCAACTGCCGGGACAGGGCCCCGATGAGCAGTTCTTC
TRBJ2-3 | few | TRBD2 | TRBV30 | CAHTRARGDTQYF | TGTGCCCATACTAGGGCGCGGGGGGATACGCAGTATTTT
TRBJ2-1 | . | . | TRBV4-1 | CASSQEVGRLSEQFF | TGCGCCAGCAGCCAAGAAGTGGGCAGGTTGTCTGAGCAGTTCTTC
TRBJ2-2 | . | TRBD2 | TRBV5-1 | CASSRTSGGDTGELFF | TGCGCCAGCAGCCGAACTTCGGGGGGAGACACCGGGGAGCTGTTTTTT
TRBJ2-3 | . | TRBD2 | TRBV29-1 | CSVAGLAGEGNTQYF | TGCAGCGTTGCCGGACTAGCGGGAGAGGGGAATACGCAGTATTTT
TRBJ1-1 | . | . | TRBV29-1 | CSVREVGMNTEAFF | TGCAGCGTTAGAGAGGTCGGAATGAACACTGAAGCTTTCTTT
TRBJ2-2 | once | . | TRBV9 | CASSPGLQNTGELFF | TGTGCCAGCAGCCCGGGACTGCAGAACACCGGGGAGCTGTTTTTT
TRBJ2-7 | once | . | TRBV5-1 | CASSLGRGGYEQYF | TGCGCCAGCAGCTTGGGGCGGGGTGGCTACGAGCAGTACTTC
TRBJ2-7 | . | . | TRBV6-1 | CASSESGASYEQYF | TGTGCCAGCAGTGAATCAGGGGCCTCCTACGAGCAGTACTTC
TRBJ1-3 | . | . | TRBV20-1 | CSARSGNTIYF | TGCAGTGCCCGGAGTGGAAACACCATATATTTT
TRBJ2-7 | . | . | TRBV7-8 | CASSLARGGVYEQYF | TGTGCCAGCAGCTTAGCGAGGGGGGGCGTTTACGAGCAGTACTTC
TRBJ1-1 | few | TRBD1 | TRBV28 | CASGLGQGSWEAFF | TGTGCCAGCGGATTGGGACAGGGATCCTGGGAAGCTTTCTTT
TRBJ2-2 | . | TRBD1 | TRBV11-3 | CASSPSTGGPWATGELFF | TGTGCCAGCAGCCCATCGACAGGGGGACCCTGGGCCACCGGGGAGCTGTTTTTT
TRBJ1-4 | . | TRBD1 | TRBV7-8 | CASKASRGQGYEKLFF | TGTGCCAGCAAAGCAAGTCGGGGACAGGGGTATGAAAAACTGTTTTTT
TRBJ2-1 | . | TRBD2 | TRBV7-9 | CASSPGTSVTAEQFF | TGTGCCAGCAGCCCAGGGACTAGCGTAACGGCTGAGCAGTTCTTC
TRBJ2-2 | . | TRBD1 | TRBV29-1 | CSVTGGGTGELFF | TGCAGCGTGACAGGGGGCGGCACCGGGGAGCTGTTTTTT
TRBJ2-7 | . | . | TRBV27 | CASSARGAGVFYEQYF | TGTGCCAGCAGTGCTCGGGGGGCAGGTGTTTTCTACGAGCAGTACTTC